This TCR beta chain was obtained from a study of identical twins. MiXCR was run by TCRdb on the 5' RACE reads, yielding one entry per CDR3 protein. The sample holds a few hundred thousand distinct CDR3 sequences, 7.5% to 10% seen once. The sample holds a few counts of this clonotype. Its target is unknown. Study-level findings and limits: There was more out-of-frame TCR alpha sharing in monozygotic twins than models estimated. Alpha sequences that were out-of-frame and twin-shared showed an excess of low generation probability.

CDR1 KGHSH and CDR2 LQKENI come from the germline V gene. Trimming shortened V by 2 bases and J by 3 bases, and 8 bases separated the two germline ends. This CDR3 is 13 amino acids long. The same sample was also used in a study of yellow fever vaccine responses in identical twins. Per that paper: Twins' vaccine T cell responses were reported to seem partly convergent and partly personalized.

The sample comprised PBMCs. This receptor was taken from a woman younger than 35 in good health. This chain connects TRBV18 to TRBJ2-7; D unclear. The CDR3 loop is CASSPYDHYEQYF. CDR3 coding DNA: TGTGCCAGCTCACCATACGACCACTACGAGCAGTACTTC.